Presented here are 24 T cell receptor beta chains from one specimen sequenced in a study of cytomegalovirus exposure and HLA in healthy donors. PCR used 60 Vbeta primers and 13 Jbeta primers. The repertoire was sequenced with immunoSEQ multiplex PCR; TCRdb's copy has only in-frame clones and lacks some. The sample lists tens of thousands of clones, around three quarters occurring once. Sample: PBMCs. All receptors derive from a woman between 50 and 59 years old in good health and CMV-seropositive.

On this clone itself: The junction differs from germline at one of its ends, possibly a read error. The chain uses TRBV5-3 and TRBJ1-6; the match to TRBD1 covers 8 bases. TRBV5-3 counts as an open reading frame of uncertain function. The CDR3 runs 11 residues. The chain's CDR3 is CARSQGQAPSF. CDR3 sequence (DNA): TGTGCCAGAAGCCAGGGACAGGCCCCCTCTTTT.

This clone has only one observation. The chain combines TRBV29-1 with TRBJ1-5; 11 nucleotides align to TRBD1. Germline V gene lookup returns CDR1 SQVTM and CDR2 ANQGSEA. The CDR3 loop spans 16 amino acids. V was clipped by 4 bases and J by 4 bases; unmatched bases: 9. The CDR3 DNA is TGCAGCGTTGTCTCCCAAGGGACAGGGGGTAATCAGCCCCAGCATTTT. Translation gives CSVVSQGTGGNQPQHF.

The chain couples TRBV7-2 to TRBJ2-5; 9 bases match TRBD1. CDR3 length equals 15 residues. Trimming at V came to 5 bases and at J to 0 bases, leaving 4 bases not matched to a gene. CDR1 SGHTA and CDR2 FQGNSA come from the germline V gene. The CDR3 DNA is TGTGCCAGCAGCCCGAGGACAGGGGACCAAGAGACCCAGTACTTC. This sequence encodes CASSPRTGDQETQYF.

In this sample, this clone turned up a few times. The CDR3 coding sequence is TGTGCCAGCTCACCACGACAGGGGGCAAATGAAAAACTGTTTTTT. It specifies CASSPRQGANEKLFF. The chain carries TRBV18 and TRBJ1-4; 10 bases fit TRBD1. The CDR3 is 15 amino acids. V was clipped by 1 base and J by 5 bases; unmatched bases: 1. CDR1 KGHSH and CDR2 LQKENI come from the germline V gene.

The CDR3 DNA is TGTGCCAGCAGTTTCCCCGGACAGGTCCGCTACGAGCAGTACTTC. This encodes CASSFPGQVRYEQYF. The chain combines TRBV28 with TRBJ2-7; TRBD1 aligns across 7 bases. Germline V gene lookup returns CDR1 MDHEN and CDR2 SYDVKM. The V and J ends lost 3 bases and 3 bases, in that order; junction bases with no gene match: 8. This CDR3 has 15 residues.

This clone was recorded a few times. The chain joins TRBV2 to TRBJ2-7; TRBD1 agrees at 9 bases. Germline CDR1 reads SNHLY; CDR2 reads FYNNEI. Trimming took 9 bases from V and 3 from J; bases not matched to a gene: 6. The CDR3 covers 13 residues. The chain's CDR3 is CASRTGVNYEQYF. In DNA form, the CDR3 reads TGTGCCAGTAGGACAGGGGTGAACTACGAGCAGTACTTC.

The chain uses TRBV27 and TRBJ2-3; D is perhaps TRBD2 (5 bases). The V end lost 8 bases, the J end lost 1 base, and 16 bases lay between the germline ends. Per the germline V gene, CDR1 is MNHEY and CDR2 is SMNVEV (reference sequence). The CDR3 totals 15 residues. CDR3 DNA sequence: TGTGCCAGCCCTAGCTGGGGAAGGGGCACAGATACGCAGTATTTT. It is translated as CASPSWGRGTDTQYF.

This chain connects TRBV9 to TRBJ2-5; weak D call: TRBD1 (5 bases). The V gene lost 0 bases and the J gene lost 2 bases, with 8 bases spanning the gap. The CDR3 is 14 amino acids. The germline CDR1 and CDR2 sequences are SGDLS and YYNGEE. CDR3 bases: TGTGCCAGCAGCGTAGACTCAGGGCAAGAGACCCAGTACTTC. Protein sequence: CASSVDSGQETQYF.

This clone was seen just once. The chain links TRBV19 to TRBJ2-1; the match to TRBD2 covers 8 bases. The V gene's germline CDR1 is LNHDA and CDR2 SQIVND (reference sequence). V was pared by 5 bases and J by 8 bases, with 8 bases of the junction left unmatched. The CDR3 length is 14 residues. Here the CDR3 reads CASSRSGSLDEQFF. The CDR3 DNA follows: TGTGCCAGTAGTCGGAGCGGGAGTTTGGATGAGCAGTTCTTC.

The chain links TRBV5-1 to TRBJ1-4, with TRBD1 identical over 9 bases. Trimming at V came to 4 bases and at J to 4 bases, leaving 8 bases not matched to a gene. The CDR3 consists of 16 residues. CDR1 is SGHRS, CDR2 YFSETQ, per germline. The chain's CDR3 is CASSMDRGAVNEKLFF. CDR3 bases: TGCGCCAGCAGCATGGACAGGGGAGCCGTTAATGAAAAACTGTTTTTT.

CDR3 coding DNA: TGTGCCAGCAGCTCCCCTGGACAGGGCATCGCGCAGTACTTC. This sequence encodes CASSSPGQGIAQYF. The chain carries TRBV5-6 and TRBJ2-7; 8 bases align to TRBD1. The CDR3 is made up of 14 amino acids. V trimming: 3 bases; J trimming: 9 bases; junction bases outside the gene matches: 11. The germline V gene encodes CDR1 SGHDT and CDR2 YYEEEE.

The chain employs TRBV19 and TRBJ1-1, with 9 bases identical to TRBD1. The CDR3 contains 15 residues. The germline V gene encodes CDR1 LNHDA and CDR2 SQIVND (reference sequence). J was trimmed by 5 bases and V by 4 bases; bases with no gene match: 8. CDR3 sequence reads: CASSKWTGEDTEAFF. The CDR3 nucleotides are TGTGCCAGTAGTAAATGGACAGGGGAAGATACTGAAGCTTTCTTT.

The chain joins TRBV10-3 to TRBJ2-7, with D perhaps TRBD2 (5 bases). The CDR3 runs to 14 residues. Germline-derived CDR1 and CDR2 are ENHRY and SYGVKD. V lost 7 bases and J 0 bases, leaving 13 bases between the germline ends. The CDR3 loop reads CAIISSRDSYEQYF. The CDR3 DNA follows: TGTGCCATCATTAGCTCGAGGGACTCCTACGAGCAGTACTTC.

In regard to this clone: Sequence at one end of the junction differs from germline and may be a read error. The gene calls are TRBV30 and TRBJ1-4, with 9 bases lining up with TRBD1. The CDR3 has 14 residues. Per the germline V gene, CDR1 is GTSNPN and CDR2 is SVGIG (reference sequence). The CDR3 reads CAWRAGTGHEKLFF. CDR3 nucleotide sequence: TGTGCCTGGAGGGCCGGGACAGGGCATGAGAAACTGTTTTTT.

The V call is TRBV7-2, the J call TRBJ2-4; D is ambiguous. The V and J ends lost 5 bases and 7 bases respectively, with 24 bases between them. Looked up from germline, CDR1 is SGHTA and CDR2 is FQGNSA. The CDR3 consists of 17 residues. The CDR3 DNA follows: TGTGCCAGCAGCCCACCTCTCCTGACTGGATCGATCAACATTCAGTACTTC. Its protein product is CASSPPLLTGSINIQYF.

The V call is TRBV5-1, the J call TRBJ2-5, with TRBD2 identical over 9 bases. The CDR3 loop spans 16 amino acids. V lost 4 bases, J lost 5 bases, and 12 bases stayed unmatched. Germline CDR1 reads SGHRS; CDR2 reads YFSETQ. The CDR3 bases are TGCGCCAGCAGCCCAAAGGTCGGTAGCGGGAGCGAGACCCAGTACTTC. Residues: CASSPKVGSGSETQYF.

The chain has TRBV27 and TRBJ2-2; D unclear. The CDR3 runs 12 residues. CDR1 and CDR2 (germline): MNHEY, SMNVEV (reference sequence). The V gene lost 5 bases and the J gene lost 6 bases, with 7 bases spanning the gap. CDR3 in DNA: TGTGCCAGCAGTACGAGTTCCGGGGAGCTGTTTTTT. This codes for CASSTSSGELFF.

This clone was seen only a few times. The chain couples TRBV10-2 to TRBJ2-5; a weak D match, TRBD1 (5 bases). Looked up from germline, CDR1 is WSHSY and CDR2 is SAAADI. This CDR3 comprises 16 residues. Trimming took 2 bases from V and 3 from J, leaving 16 bases between them. The CDR3 DNA reads as TGCGCCAGCAGTGAGAGGAGTGGGCAGGGTAAAGAGACCCAGTACTTC. Its translation is CASSERSGQGKETQYF.

This clone was counted only a few times. The chain recombines TRBV5-1 with TRBJ2-3; 8 bases match TRBD2. The CDR3 is 18 amino acids. The J segment lost 4 bases and the V segment lost 0 bases, leaving 13 bases of the junction unmatched. Germline CDR1 is SGHRS and CDR2 is YFSETQ. The CDR3 protein is CASSLVRLAGRRADTQYF. The DNA for the CDR3 is TGCGCCAGCAGCTTGGTCCGGCTAGCGGGTCGCAGGGCAGATACGCAGTATTTT. Supplemented by reference TRBV5-1 and TRBJ2-3, the full variable domain reads KAGVTQTPRYLIKTRGQQVTLSCSPISGHRSVSWYQQTPGQGLQFLFEYFSETQRNKGNFPGRFSGRQFSNSRSEMNVSTLELGDSALYLCASSLVRLAGRRADTQYFGPGTRLTVL.

This chain uses TRBV2 with TRBJ1-2; a weak D match, TRBD1 (6 bases). Germline CDR1 reads SNHLY; CDR2 reads FYNNEI. The CDR3 consists of 14 residues. V shed 6 bases and J shed 0 bases, with 11 bases lying between them. The CDR3 loop reads CASRGHGANYGYTF. The CDR3 region has the DNA TGTGCCAGCAGGGGACACGGTGCTAACTATGGCTACACCTTC.

There are a few counts of this clone. This chain connects TRBV5-1 to TRBJ2-5, with 10 positions matching TRBD2. The CDR3 contains 16 residues. Germline V gene lookup returns CDR1 SGHRS and CDR2 YFSETQ. The V and J ends lost 0 bases and 4 bases, in that order; junction bases with no gene match: 6. CDR3 region: CASSLELAGGRETQYF. The CDR3 DNA follows: TGCGCCAGCAGCTTGGAGTTAGCGGGGGGTAGAGAGACCCAGTACTTC. Combining the CDR3 with reference TRBV5-1 and TRBJ2-5 gives the whole variable domain KAGVTQTPRYLIKTRGQQVTLSCSPISGHRSVSWYQQTPGQGLQFLFEYFSETQRNKGNFPGRFSGRQFSNSRSEMNVSTLELGDSALYLCASSLELAGGRETQYFGPGTRLLVL.

The V call is TRBV6-5, the J call TRBJ1-5, with TRBD1 as a possible D gene (6 bases). The germline gives CDR1 MNHEY, CDR2 SVGAGI. The CDR3 length is 12 residues. V lost 3 bases and J 15 bases, leaving 15 bases between the germline ends. CDR3 sequence reads: CASSYGGQPLHF. For the CDR3, the DNA is TGTGCCAGCAGTTATGGAGGACAGCCATTGCATTTT.

In regard to this clone: Compared with germline, one end of the junction differs, possibly owing to a read error. The chain is built from TRBV7-9 and TRBJ2-1; D is possibly TRBD2 (5 bases). This CDR3 has 18 amino acids. Germline V gene data show CDR1 as SEHNR and CDR2 as FQNEAQ (reference sequence). CDR3: CSSSSFGVSVSSYNEQFF. In DNA, the CDR3 is TGTTCCAGCAGCTCCTTTGGGGTTAGCGTTAGCTCCTACAATGAGCAGTTCTTC.

This chain connects TRBV5-6 to TRBJ2-5, with TRBD1 identical over 7 bases. V was pared by 4 bases and J by 1 base, with 10 bases of the junction left unmatched. Germline V gives CDR1 SGHDT, CDR2 YYEEEE. The CDR3 runs 16 residues. The CDR3 here is CASSEQDREFQETQYF. CDR3 in DNA: TGTGCCAGCAGCGAACAAGACAGGGAATTCCAAGAGACCCAGTACTTC.